The 18 T cell receptor beta chains below were found in one sample sequenced in a study of blood T cell repertoires in COVID-19. Produced via immunoSEQ multiplex PCR; TCRdb's table is partial and in-frame only. The sample has almost 200,000 clones, roughly 90% seen once. Sequencing was done on a sample of PBMCs or T cells enriched from blood (not recorded which). The origin of the receptors is a woman younger than 30 who had recovered from COVID-19.

This chain uses TRBV4-2 with TRBJ2-3; 11 bases align to TRBD2. Germline V CDR1 and CDR2: LGHNA, YNFKEQ. The CDR3 is made up of 15 amino acids. After removal of 6 bases from V and 4 bases from J, the junction contained 6 bases not matched to a gene. CDR3 sequence: CASSYSGGASDTQYF. In DNA, the CDR3 is TGTGCCAGCAGTTATAGCGGGGGGGCTTCAGATACGCAGTATTTT.

As DNA, the CDR3 is TGTGCCAGTAGTGGTCCAGGGGCAAACGAGCAGTACTTC. Protein product: CASSGPGANEQYF. This chain connects TRBV19 to TRBJ2-7; D may be TRBD1 (6 bases). With 5 bases removed from V and 5 bases from J, the gap between germline ends came to 13 bases. This CDR3 is 13 amino acids long. CDR1 is LNHDA and CDR2 is SQIVND in the germline V gene (reference sequence).

This chain joins TRBV28 and TRBJ2-3, with D possibly being TRBD1 (5 bases). This CDR3 contains 14 residues. V was shortened by 6 bases and J by 0 bases, with 10 bases between the two germline ends. Germline lookup yields CDR1 MDHEN and CDR2 SYDVKM. This chain's CDR3 is CASRFGASTDTQYF. CDR3 sequence (DNA): TGTGCCAGCAGGTTTGGGGCCAGCACAGATACGCAGTATTTT.

The chain employs TRBV3-1 (or the pseudogene TRBV3-2) and TRBJ2-5; no clear D. Germline CDR1 is LGHDT and CDR2 is YNNKEL (reference sequence). The CDR3 runs to 14 residues. The V end lost 2 bases, the J end lost 5 bases, and 12 bases lay between the germline ends. CDR3 in DNA: TGTGCCAGCAGCCAATTAAGCCGCGAGGAGACCCAGTACTTC. This translates into CASSQLSREETQYF.

The chain recombines TRBV5-6 with TRBJ1-1; D unresolved. Per the germline V gene, CDR1 is SGHDT and CDR2 is YYEEEE. CDR3 size: 15 residues. Trimming took off 5 bases at V and 1 base at J, with 15 bases between the two ends. CDR3 sequence reads: CASSLTPGENTEAFF. CDR3 sequence (DNA): TGTGCCAGCAGTCTCACACCCGGAGAGAACACTGAAGCTTTCTTT.

This chain joins TRBV7-2 and TRBJ2-4, with D tentatively TRBD1 (5 bases). V was cut by 1 base and J by 7 bases, with 11 bases left in between. The length of the CDR3 is 14 residues. CDR1 and CDR2 (germline): SGHTA, FQGNSA. In DNA form, the CDR3 reads TGTGCCAGCAGCTTAGATATCCACAGGAACATTCAGTACTTC. Its translation: CASSLDIHRNIQYF.

The rearrangement links TRBV6-2 or TRBV6-3 to TRBJ1-1; D gene unclear. This CDR3 spans 15 amino acids. Trimming left V 6 bases short and J 4 bases short, with 18 bases between. Per germline, CDR1 MNHEY and CDR2 SVGEGT. CDR3 DNA sequence: TGTGCCAGCAGCCTAGGACTAACCACCCCCACTGAAGCTTTCTTT. It codes for CASSLGLTTPTEAFF.

The V gene is TRBV18, the J gene TRBJ1-1; D is ambiguous. Germline lookup yields CDR1 KGHSH and CDR2 LQKENI. V was pared by 4 bases and J by 1 base, with 7 bases between. This CDR3 contains 13 residues. CDR3 DNA sequence: TGTGCCAGCTCACTACTCGAGAACACTGAAGCTTTCTTT. Its protein is CASSLLENTEAFF. Supplemented by reference TRBV18 and TRBJ1-1, the full variable domain reads NAGVMQNPRHLVRRRGQEARLRCSPMKGHSHVYWYRQLPEEGLKFMVYLQKENIIDESGMPKERFSAEFPKEGPSILRIQQVVRGDSAAYFCASSLLENTEAFFGQGTRLTVV.

The J gene is TRBJ1-2, the V gene TRBV11-2; TRBD1 might be the D (5 bases). The CDR3 is 17 residues long. Between the trimmed V and J ends, which lost 2 bases and 7 bases, there was a span of 23 bases. Germline loops: CDR1 SGHAT, CDR2 FQNNGV. CDR3 loop: CASSLWPKGKGSSGYTF. The CDR3 region has the DNA TGTGCCAGCAGCTTATGGCCTAAGGGGAAGGGATCGAGTGGCTACACCTTC.

CDR3 residues: CASSLAGDILVLGNTIYF. The CDR3 DNA reads TGTGCCAGCAGCTTAGCCGGGGACATTCTTGTTTTGGGAAACACCATATATTTT. The rearrangement links TRBV7-8 to TRBJ1-3; TRBD1 is a possible D gene (6 bases). The CDR3 consists of 18 residues. V lost 0 bases and J 4 bases, leaving 19 bases between the germline ends. CDR1 SGHVS and CDR2 FQNEAQ come from the germline V gene.

The genes are TRBV5-1 and TRBJ1-5, with 9 bases matching TRBD1. CDR3 length: 16 amino acids. V lost 2 bases and J lost 7; bases outside the gene matches: 10. Per germline, CDR1 SGHRS and CDR2 YFSETQ. CDR3 amino acids: CASSLGDRESVQPQHF. The CDR3 DNA follows: TGCGCCAGCAGCTTAGGGGACAGGGAATCGGTCCAGCCCCAGCATTTT.

V usage is TRBV3-1 (or the pseudogene TRBV3-2) and J usage is TRBJ2-3; D ambiguous. Germline V gene sequence: CDR1 LGHDT, CDR2 YNNKEL (reference sequence). V lost 0 bases and J lost 1, with 5 bases in between. This CDR3 has 14 amino acids. In nucleotides, the CDR3 is TGTGCCAGCAGCCAAGAGGCTCGCACAGATACGCAGTATTTT. Amino acid sequence: CASSQEARTDTQYF.

The gene calls are TRBV7-9 and TRBJ1-1; a weak D match, TRBD1 (5 bases). This CDR3 has 13 amino acids. Looked up from germline, CDR1 is SEHNR and CDR2 is FQNEAQ (reference sequence). The ends were cut back, 5 bases at V and 1 base at J, with 8 bases in the middle. This CDR3 reads CASSQTENTEAFF. In DNA form, the CDR3 reads TGTGCCAGCAGCCAGACAGAGAACACTGAAGCTTTCTTT.

This rearrangement joins TRBV20-1 to TRBJ2-7; D gene unclear. The V end lost 3 bases, the J end lost 3 bases, and 9 bases lay between the germline ends. CDR1 and CDR2 from the germline V gene are DFQATT and SNEGSKA (reference sequence). This CDR3 has 12 residues. CDR3 coding DNA: TGCAGTGCTAGTGTTCTAGACTACGAGCAGTACTTC. It yields the protein CSASVLDYEQYF.

The chain has TRBV4-2 and TRBJ1-3; D call uncertain. The germline gives CDR1 LGHNA, CDR2 YNFKEQ. The CDR3 is 15 amino acids. V was shortened by 1 base and J by 3 bases, with 10 bases between the two germline ends. The CDR3 DNA reads TGTGCCAGCAGCCAAGGGGCAGAATATGGAAACACCATATATTTT. Amino acids: CASSQGAEYGNTIYF.

This sequence joins TRBV7-2 and TRBJ1-1, with D tentatively TRBD1 (5 bases). This CDR3 is 15 amino acids long. Trimming left V 10 bases short and J 4 bases short, with 22 bases between. The germline V gene encodes CDR1 SGHTA and CDR2 FQGNSA. The CDR3 coding sequence is TGTGCCACCCTAAGCGGGGGTATAGGCGGCACTGAAGCTTTCTTT. It specifies CATLSGGIGGTEAFF.

The chain is built from TRBV2 and TRBJ2-1; 13 bases align to TRBD2. The V gene's germline CDR1 is SNHLY and CDR2 FYNNEI. The CDR3 extends over 20 amino acids. Losses at the gene ends were 9 bases for V and 0 bases for J; bases not matched to a gene: 17. CDR3 bases: TGTGCCAGGCCATCGGGACTAGCGGGGTGGGATGCCAGCTCCTACAATGAGCAGTTCTTC. Amino acid sequence: CARPSGLAGWDASSYNEQFF.

The genes are TRBV28 and TRBJ2-7; 13 bases fit TRBD2. The length of the CDR3 is 15 residues. The trim removed 6 bases at V and 2 bases at J, leaving 4 bases unmatched. The germline V gene encodes CDR1 MDHEN and CDR2 SYDVKM. CDR3 sequence (DNA): TGTGCCAGCAGCAGACTAGCGGGGGGCCCCTACGAGCAGTACTTC. Residues: CASSRLAGGPYEQYF.